This entry is about one TCR beta chain. Germline loops: CDR1 SNHLY, CDR2 FYNNEI. V gave up 4 bases and J gave up 4 bases; unmatched junction bases: 6. The CDR3 length is 15 residues. The single heparinised draw taken from each donor contained roughly 100 mL of blood on average. This sample is drawn from a study of beta chain features in type 1 diabetes. Study background: Cell yields, gender and age were similar in healthy donors and patients.

All of the isolated RNA was reverse transcribed, so expressed TCRB transcripts were sequenced. Sequencing used immunoSEQ multiplex PCR; TCRdb keeps in-frame clones, though not all of them. Of 120,000 to 150,000 clones in the sample, 8.5% to 12% were seen once. Specimen: naive CD4+ T cells from blood. This TCR came from a man between 18 and 35 years old in good health. The chain links TRBV2 to TRBJ1-4; the match to TRBD1 covers 7 bases. The CDR3 DNA sequence: TGTGCCAGCAGTGGCTCGCCAGGGGGTAATGAAAAACTGTTTTTT. Translating gives CASSGSPGGNEKLFF.